The T cell receptor beta chain under discussion was sequenced for a study of CD8 T cells in Susac syndrome. A quantity of 0.5 to 1 ug RNA underwent reverse transcription using random hexamers. MiXCR, run by TCRdb on the immunoSEQ multiplex PCR reads, gives a single entry per CDR3 protein. The table includes under 150,000 distinct CDR3 sequences, 75% to 90% detected once. Concerning this clonotype itself: Antigen: not known.

The V end was cut by 6 bases, the J end by 9 bases, with 14 bases between. This CDR3 comprises 12 residues. Per the germline V gene, CDR1 is MRHNA and CDR2 is SNTAGT. General observations from the study: That the number of individuals in its TCR sequencing and HLA analysis was relatively small was acknowledged by the study.

The V call is TRBV6-4, the J call TRBJ2-5, with D possibly matching TRBD2 (5 bases). The sequence was collected from a human donor with multiple sclerosis. The sequencing sample was made of CD8+ T cells from PBMCs. CDR3 nucleotides: TGTGCCAGCAGCCCAGAGGGAAGCCCCCAGTACTTC. Encoded protein: CASSPEGSPQYF.